Here is one TCR beta chain with its context. It lacks a known antigen. Per-nucleotide qualities are absent, and no much larger clonotype sits a single base away. The CDR3 spans 15 residues, from the cysteine through the phenylalanine. The sequence is cut down to CDR3 DNA, 45 bases in frame from base 1. The germline V gene (reference sequence) yields LNHDA for CDR1 and SQIVND for CDR2. Ends trimmed: V by 3 bases, J by 8 bases; bases unmatched to a gene: 6. In Seattle, one collaborating source enrolled patients while the infection was active and tracked those patients longitudinally over the course of disease. Collaborating institutions collected whole blood in K2EDTA tubes following their own protocols. Collaborator samples were shipped for TCRbeta analysis as frozen whole blood, isolated PBMCs, or DNA extracted from either sample type. This specimen belongs to a study of blood T cell repertoires in COVID-19 (TCRdb year 2020). With respect to the entire study: Collaborator samples came from the United States, Italy and Spain and covered acute and convalescent phases of COVID-19. The material from the prospective study consisted of cDNA or gDNA derived from T cells, B-cell-depleted T cells, or PBMCs. Subjects who had been exposed to COVID-19, were actively infected with it, or had recovered from it provided the deeply sampled blood TCRbeta repertoires that made up the dataset. The repertoires were released in a freely available public database meant as a resource for research on the immune response to SARS-CoV-2. Samples came from the ongoing ImmuneRACE study (first 160 participants) plus 1,254 subjects from 6 global collaborators. Nearly every sample came with metadata listing a de-identified subject ID, COVID-19 status, age in years and sex. Where HLA class I and class II types were available, the types were taken from metadata supplied by the sample provider, not from assay-based typing.

TCRbeta CDR3 regions were amplified from genomic DNA using the immunoSEQ Assay, a bias-controlled multiplex PCR. Under the source paper's analysis protocol: Nucleated cell counts per sample were estimated from amplification of reference gene primers within the assay. To quantify the absolute abundance of each unique TCRbeta CDR3 rearrangement, sequence reads were collapsed and filtered. For each sample, productive Simpson clonality was calculated as the square root of Simpson's diversity index across productive rearrangements. Entries here come from immuneACCESS through TCRdb and include only in-frame sequences with V and J called. Some clones fail to appear in such tables; in the studies checked, an unresolved V gene covers under half of the shortfall, and the cause of the remainder is unknown. V and J calls and clone size are those listed in that table; D and trimming were worked out from the DNA. This sample comprises 250,000 to 350,000 clones, roughly 83% of them detected only once. The top ten hold approximately 1.5% of the sample.

The research as a whole found: How much clinical and demographic metadata was included differed by source and by participant, and the metadata was provided uncurated.

Recombination linked TRBV19 to TRBJ2-1; 11 bases in the middle match TRBD2. Material: peripheral blood. This receptor was taken from a human donor with COVID-19, enrolled during active disease. The donor label of this sample is uncertain. The CDR3 protein: CASSITSGRFDEQFF. The DNA sequence is given as TGTGCCAGTAGTATTACTAGCGGGAGATTCGATGAGCAGTTCTTC.